This TCR beta chain is from a study of OX40 agonist ivuxolimab in advanced cancers. Study summary: Antecedent anti-PD-1, anti-PD-L1 or anti-CTLA-4 therapy was permissible, with roughly 36% having received some. Study-level points and caveats: It was not determined which antigens were specifically recognized by the peripheral T cells that had undergone clonal expansion.

After removal of 6 bases from V and 8 bases from J, the junction contained 13 bases not matched to a gene. There are 15 residues in the CDR3. The V gene's germline CDR1 is MNHNS and CDR2 SASEGT. Exclusion applied to patients with autoimmune disease history or systemic immunosuppression. The assay was immunoSEQ multiplex PCR, and TCRdb's table has in-frame clones only and misses some. Here the sample spans 41,000 or so clones, 87% being singletons. Notes on this clone: Antigen: not known.

The TCR originated in an adult with an advanced solid tumor such as melanoma, head and neck, liver or kidney cancer. The chain couples TRBV6-1 to TRBJ2-1, with 7 bases aligning to TRBD1. Sequencing was performed on CD4+ or CD8+ T cells sorted from blood, taken in a trial of the OX40 agonist ivuxolimab. The CDR3: CASSQAPYRGDEQFF. As DNA, the CDR3 is TGTGCCAGCAGCCAAGCGCCTTACAGGGGCGATGAGCAGTTCTTC.